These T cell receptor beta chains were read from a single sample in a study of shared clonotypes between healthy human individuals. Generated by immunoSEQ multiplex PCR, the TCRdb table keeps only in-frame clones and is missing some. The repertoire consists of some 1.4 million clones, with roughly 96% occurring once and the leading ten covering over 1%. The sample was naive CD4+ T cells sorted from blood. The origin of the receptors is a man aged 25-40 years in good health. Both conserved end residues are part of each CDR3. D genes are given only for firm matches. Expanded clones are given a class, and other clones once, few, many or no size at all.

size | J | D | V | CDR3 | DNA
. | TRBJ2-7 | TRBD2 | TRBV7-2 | CASSLGGRALGEQYF | TGTGCCAGCAGCTTAGGCGGGAGGGCCCTGGGCGAGCAGTACTTC
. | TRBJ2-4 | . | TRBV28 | CASSTGTLGNIQYF | TGTGCCAGCAGCACCGGGACCCTAGGAAACATTCAGTACTTC
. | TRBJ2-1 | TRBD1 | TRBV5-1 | CASSPPGQGYNEQFF | TGCGCCAGCAGCCCACCAGGACAGGGATACAATGAGCAGTTCTTC
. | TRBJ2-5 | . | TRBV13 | CASRRIVGKQETQYF | TGTGCCAGCAGGCGTATAGTAGGGAAACAAGAGACCCAGTACTTC
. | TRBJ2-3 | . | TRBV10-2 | CASRHRQNTDTQYF | TGCGCCAGCAGGCACAGACAGAACACAGATACGCAGTATTTT
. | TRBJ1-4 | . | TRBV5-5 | CASSLIAGIEKLFF | TGTGCCAGCAGCTTGATAGCAGGGATAGAAAAACTGTTTTTT
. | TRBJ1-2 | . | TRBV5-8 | CASSRTESNYGYTF | TGTGCCAGCAGCCGGACAGAGTCTAACTATGGCTACACCTTC
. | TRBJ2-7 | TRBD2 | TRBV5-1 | CASSLKGSGISYEQYF | TGCGCCAGCAGCTTGAAGGGTAGCGGGATCTCCTACGAGCAGTACTTC
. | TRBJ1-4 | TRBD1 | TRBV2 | CASSETGIGEKLFF | TGTGCCAGCAGTGAGACAGGGATAGGGGAAAAACTGTTTTTT
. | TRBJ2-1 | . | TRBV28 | CASSISSAEFF | TGTGCCAGCAGTATCTCATCTGCGGAGTTCTTC
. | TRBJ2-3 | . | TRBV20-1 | CSASIDTQYF | TGCAGTGCTAGTATAGATACGCAGTATTTT
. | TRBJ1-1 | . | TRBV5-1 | CASSLDWNTEAFF | TGCGCCAGCAGCTTGGACTGGAACACTGAAGCTTTCTTT
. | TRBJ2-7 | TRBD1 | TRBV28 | CASRPMPGQTYEQYF | TGTGCCAGCAGGCCAATGCCGGGACAGACCTACGAGCAGTACTTC
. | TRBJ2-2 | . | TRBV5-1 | CASSFGAKNTGELFF | TGCGCCAGCAGCTTTGGAGCCAAGAACACCGGGGAGCTGTTTTTT
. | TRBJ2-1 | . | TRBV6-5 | CASKIRDFPRNEQFF | TGTGCCAGCAAAATAAGGGACTTCCCGCGCAATGAGCAGTTCTTC
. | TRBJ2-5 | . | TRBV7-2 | CASSLGRGFQETQYF | TGTGCCAGCAGCCTGGGACGGGGGTTCCAAGAGACCCAGTACTTC
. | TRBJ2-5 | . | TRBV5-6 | CASSLEGIETQYF | TGTGCCAGCAGCTTGGAAGGGATAGAGACCCAGTACTTC
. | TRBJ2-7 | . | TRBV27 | CASEGTKPVAEQYF | TGTGCCAGCGAAGGGACAAAGCCCGTCGCCGAGCAGTACTTC
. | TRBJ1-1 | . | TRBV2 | CASGPLSGQNTEAFF | TGTGCCAGCGGCCCCCTTTCCGGTCAGAACACTGAAGCTTTCTTT
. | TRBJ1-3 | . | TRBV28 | CASSLYKRDTIYF | TGTGCCAGCAGCTTATATAAGCGGGACACCATATATTTT
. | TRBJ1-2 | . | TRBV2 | CASTGVMNYGYTF | TGTGCCAGCACTGGCGTAATGAACTATGGCTACACCTTC
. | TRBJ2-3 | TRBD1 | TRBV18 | CASSPLNSRQGFSFDGTQYF | TGTGCCAGCTCACCACTGAATTCGAGACAGGGGTTTTCCTTTGATGGTACGCAGTATTTT
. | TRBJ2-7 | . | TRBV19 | CASSLRDGTYEQYF | TGTGCCAGTAGCCTCCGGGACGGAACCTACGAGCAGTACTTC
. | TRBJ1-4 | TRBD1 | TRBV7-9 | CASSSHSGQGEKLFF | TGTGCCAGCAGCTCCCACTCGGGACAGGGCGAAAAACTGTTTTTT
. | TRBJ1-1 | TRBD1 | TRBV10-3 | CAISELKGAYTEAFF | TGTGCCATCAGTGAGTTAAAGGGGGCCTACACTGAAGCTTTCTTT
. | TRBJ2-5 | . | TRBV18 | CASSPPGLLQTQYF | TGTGCCAGCTCACCACCAGGACTCCTTCAGACCCAGTACTTC
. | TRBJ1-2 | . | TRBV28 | CASRLGRTRGYGYTF | TGTGCCAGCAGGTTGGGACGGACCAGAGGCTATGGCTACACCTTC
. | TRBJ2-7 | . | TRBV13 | CASSLKTAYEQYF | TGTGCCAGCAGCTTAAAAACGGCCTACGAGCAGTACTTC
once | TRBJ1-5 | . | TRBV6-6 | CASSYEGLNNQPQHF | TGTGCCAGCAGTTATGAGGGTCTCAACAATCAGCCCCAGCATTTT
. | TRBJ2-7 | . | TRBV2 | CASSPEIYEQYF | TGTGCCAGCAGCCCAGAAATCTACGAGCAGTACTTC
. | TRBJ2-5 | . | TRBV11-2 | CASSLRDPRKQETQYF | TGTGCCAGCAGCTTACGGGACCCCCGTAAACAAGAGACCCAGTACTTC
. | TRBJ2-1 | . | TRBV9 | CASSGPLGLRRDEQFF | TGTGCCAGCAGCGGTCCGCTGGGCCTGCGAAGGGATGAGCAGTTCTTC
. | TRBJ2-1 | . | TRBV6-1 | CASSEFNEQFF | TGTGCCAGCAGTGAGTTCAATGAGCAGTTCTTC
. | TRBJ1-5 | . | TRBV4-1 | CASSQVSAGGNQPQHF | TGCGCCAGCAGCCAAGTATCGGCGGGGGGCAATCAGCCCCAGCATTTT
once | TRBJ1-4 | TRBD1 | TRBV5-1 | CASSRTGTTNEKLFF | TGCGCCAGCAGCCGGACAGGCACAACTAATGAAAAACTGTTTTTT
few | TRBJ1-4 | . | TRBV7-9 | CASSVNSRGEKLFF | TGTGCCAGCAGCGTCAATTCGAGAGGGGAAAAACTGTTTTTT
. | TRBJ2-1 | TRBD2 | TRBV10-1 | CASSSGSRVYNEQFF | TGCGCCAGCTCTAGCGGGAGTAGGGTTTACAATGAGCAGTTCTTC
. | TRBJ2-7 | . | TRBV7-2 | CASSPRGAGVYEQYF | TGTGCCAGCAGCCCCCGGGGGGCGGGAGTGTACGAGCAGTACTTC
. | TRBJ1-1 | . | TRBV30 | CAWSVSRRNTEAFF | TGTGCCTGGAGTGTCAGCAGGCGGAACACTGAAGCTTTCTTT
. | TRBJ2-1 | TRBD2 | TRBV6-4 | CASSPGLAGANEQFF | TGTGCCAGCAGTCCCGGACTAGCGGGAGCAAATGAGCAGTTCTTC